The source of this TCR beta chain is a study of T cell responses to AZD1222 COVID-19 vaccine. Germline assignment: CDR1 MDHEN and CDR2 SYDVKM. V gave up 1 base and J gave up 2 bases, with 9 bases separating them. The CDR3 extends over 14 amino acids. Profiled with immunoSEQ multiplex PCR; TCRdb holds only in-frame clones, not every one. The table records 150,000 to 200,000 clones, under 95% of them present only once. The J gene is TRBJ2-7, the V gene TRBV28, with a weak D call TRBD1 (5 bases). Sequences were derived from peripheral blood, sampled on day 0 of AZD1222 vaccination. The clonotype originates from an adult in good health. This CDR3 is CASSLFKTAYEQYF. The CDR3 DNA follows: TGTGCCAGCAGTTTATTTAAGACAGCCTACGAGCAGTACTTC.